This entry features one T cell receptor beta chain sequence. Clones were read by immunoSEQ multiplex PCR, and TCRdb kept only the in-frame ones, dropping some. The sample includes about 72,000 clones, 91% of them seen just once. Trimming cost V 2 bases and J 0 bases; bases outside gene matches: 7. CDR3 length: 17 residues. Germline V gene lookup returns CDR1 SGDLS and CDR2 YYNGEE. This sample was included in a study of siplizumab effects on memory and regulatory T cells. Sequenced sample: CD8+ T cells sorted from blood. The rearrangement uses TRBV9 and TRBJ2-1; 8 bases line up with TRBD2. The receptor comes from a human donor in good health. The CDR3 reads CASSVSLSGSSYNEQFF. The CDR3, as DNA: TGTGCCAGCAGCGTTTCCCTGAGCGGGAGCTCCTACAATGAGCAGTTCTTC.